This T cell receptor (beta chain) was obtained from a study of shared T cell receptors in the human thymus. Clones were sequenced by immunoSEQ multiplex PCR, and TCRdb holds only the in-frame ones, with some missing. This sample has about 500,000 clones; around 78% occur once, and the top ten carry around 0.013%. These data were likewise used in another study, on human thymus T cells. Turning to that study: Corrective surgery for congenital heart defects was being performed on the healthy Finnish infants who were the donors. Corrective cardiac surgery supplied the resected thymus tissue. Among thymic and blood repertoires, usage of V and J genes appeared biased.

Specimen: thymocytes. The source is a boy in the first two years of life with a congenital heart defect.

The CDR3 nucleotides are TGCGCCAGCAGCACACGACAGGGGGGGAACACTGAAGCTTTCTTT. It specifies CASSTRQGGNTEAFF. This rearrangement joins TRBV5-1 to TRBJ1-1; TRBD1 aligns across 9 bases. The length of the CDR3 is 15 residues. After removal of 4 bases from V and 1 base from J, the junction contained 5 bases not matched to a gene. The germline V gene encodes CDR1 SGHRS and CDR2 YFSETQ.